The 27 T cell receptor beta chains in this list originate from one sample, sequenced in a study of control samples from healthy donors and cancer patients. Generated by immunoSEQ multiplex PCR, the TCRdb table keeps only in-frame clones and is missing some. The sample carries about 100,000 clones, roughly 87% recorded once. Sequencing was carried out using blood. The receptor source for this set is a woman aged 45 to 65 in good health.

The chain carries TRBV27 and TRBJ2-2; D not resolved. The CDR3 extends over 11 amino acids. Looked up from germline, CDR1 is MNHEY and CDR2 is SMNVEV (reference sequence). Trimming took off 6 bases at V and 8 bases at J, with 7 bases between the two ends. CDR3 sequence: CASRARGELFF. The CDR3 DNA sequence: TGTGCCAGCAGAGCGAGGGGGGAGCTGTTTTTT.

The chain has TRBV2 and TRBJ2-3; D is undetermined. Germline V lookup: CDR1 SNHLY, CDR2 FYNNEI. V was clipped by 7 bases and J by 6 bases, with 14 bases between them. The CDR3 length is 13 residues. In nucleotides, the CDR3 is TGTGCCAGCATCAGAACCTGGTTGGATACGCAGTATTTT. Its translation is CASIRTWLDTQYF.

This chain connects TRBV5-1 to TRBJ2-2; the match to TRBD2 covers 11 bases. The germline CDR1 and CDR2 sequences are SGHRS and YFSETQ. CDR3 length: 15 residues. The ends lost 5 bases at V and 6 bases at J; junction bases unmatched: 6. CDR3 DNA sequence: TGCGCCAGCAGTTATAGCGGGGGGGCCGCCGGGGAGCTGTTTTTT. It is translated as CASSYSGGAAGELFF. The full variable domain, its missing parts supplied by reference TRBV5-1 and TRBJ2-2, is KAGVTQTPRYLIKTRGQQVTLSCSPISGHRSVSWYQQTPGQGLQFLFEYFSETQRNKGNFPGRFSGRQFSNSRSEMNVSTLELGDSALYLCASSYSGGAAGELFFGEGSRLTVL.

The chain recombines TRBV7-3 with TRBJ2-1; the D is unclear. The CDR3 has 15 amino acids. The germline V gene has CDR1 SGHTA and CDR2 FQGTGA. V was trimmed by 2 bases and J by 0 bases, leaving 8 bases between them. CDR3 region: CASSLAHPSYNEQFF. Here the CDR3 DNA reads TGTGCCAGCAGCTTAGCTCATCCCTCCTACAATGAGCAGTTCTTC.

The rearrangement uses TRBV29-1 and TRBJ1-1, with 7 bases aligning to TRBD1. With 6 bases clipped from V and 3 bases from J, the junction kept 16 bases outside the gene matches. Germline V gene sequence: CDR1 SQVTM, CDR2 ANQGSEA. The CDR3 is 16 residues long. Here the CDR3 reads CSVPRVGDSAHTEAFF. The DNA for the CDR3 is TGCAGCGTGCCGAGGGTTGGGGACAGTGCTCACACTGAAGCTTTCTTT.

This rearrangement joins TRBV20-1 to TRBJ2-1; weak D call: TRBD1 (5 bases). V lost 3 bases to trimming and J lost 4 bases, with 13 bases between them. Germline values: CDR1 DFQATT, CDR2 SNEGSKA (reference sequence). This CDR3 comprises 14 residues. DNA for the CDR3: TGCAGTGCTAGTGGACAACGCATTTACAATGAGCAGTTCTTC. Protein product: CSASGQRIYNEQFF.

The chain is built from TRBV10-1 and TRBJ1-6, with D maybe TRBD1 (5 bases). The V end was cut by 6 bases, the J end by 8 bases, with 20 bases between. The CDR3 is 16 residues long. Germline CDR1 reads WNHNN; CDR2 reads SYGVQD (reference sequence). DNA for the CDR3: TGCGCCAGCAGCGCCCCCCGGGGACGGGTGTATTCACCCCTCCACTTT. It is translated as CASSAPRGRVYSPLHF.

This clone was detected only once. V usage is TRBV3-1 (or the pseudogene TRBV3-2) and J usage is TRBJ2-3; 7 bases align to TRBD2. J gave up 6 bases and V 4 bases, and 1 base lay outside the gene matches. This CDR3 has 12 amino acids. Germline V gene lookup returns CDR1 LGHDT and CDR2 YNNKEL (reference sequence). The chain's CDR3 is CASSRRGDTQYF. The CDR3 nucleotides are TGTGCCAGCAGCCGGCGGGGGGATACGCAGTATTTT.

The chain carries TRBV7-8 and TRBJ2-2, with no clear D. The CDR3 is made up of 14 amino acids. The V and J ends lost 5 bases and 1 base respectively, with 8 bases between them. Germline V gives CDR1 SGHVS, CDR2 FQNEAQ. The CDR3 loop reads CASSLWVNTGELFF. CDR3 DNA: TGTGCCAGCAGCCTCTGGGTGAACACCGGGGAGCTGTTTTTT.

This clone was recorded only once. The CDR3 is CASSSPQAGSYNEQFF. The CDR3, as DNA: TGTGCCAGCAGTTCCCCCCAGGCGGGCTCCTACAATGAGCAGTTCTTC. J is TRBJ2-1 and V is TRBV28, with a tentative D call TRBD2 (5 bases). The CDR3 runs to 16 residues. Germline V gene data show CDR1 as MDHEN and CDR2 as SYDVKM. V was shortened by 4 bases and J by 0 bases, with 13 bases between the two germline ends. Variable domain in full (rest from reference TRBV28 and TRBJ2-1): DVKVTQSSRYLVKRTGEKVFLECVQDMDHENMFWYRQDPGLGLRLIYFSYDVKMKEKGDIPEGYSVSREKKERFSLILESASTNQTSMYLCASSSPQAGSYNEQFFGPGTRLTVL.

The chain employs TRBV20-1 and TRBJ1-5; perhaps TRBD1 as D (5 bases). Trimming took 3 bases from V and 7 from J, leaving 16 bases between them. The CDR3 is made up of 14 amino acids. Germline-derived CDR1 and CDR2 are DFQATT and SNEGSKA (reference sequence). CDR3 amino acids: CSASSQGSEQPQHF. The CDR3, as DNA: TGCAGTGCTAGTTCTCAGGGCTCGGAGCAGCCCCAGCATTTT.

This CDR3 is CASSVGNNEAFF. The DNA for the CDR3 is TGTGCCAGCAGCGTAGGGAATAATGAAGCTTTCTTT. The chain joins TRBV9 to TRBJ1-1; D gene ambiguous. Germline lookup yields CDR1 SGDLS and CDR2 YYNGEE. Trimming took 0 bases from V and 7 from J, leaving 7 bases between them. The CDR3 length is 12 residues. The full variable domain, with the rest looked up from reference TRBV9 and TRBJ1-1, is DSGVTQTPKHLITATGQRVTLRCSPRSGDLSVYWYQQSLDQGLQFLIQYYNGEERAKGNILERFSAQQFPDLHSELNLSSLELGDSALYFCASSVGNNEAFFGQGTRLTVV.

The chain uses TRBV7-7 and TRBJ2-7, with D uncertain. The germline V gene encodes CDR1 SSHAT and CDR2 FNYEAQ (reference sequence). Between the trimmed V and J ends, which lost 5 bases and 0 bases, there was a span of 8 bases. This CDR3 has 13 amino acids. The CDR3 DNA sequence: TGTGCCAGCAGCGCCGGTCGCTCCTACGAGCAGTACTTC. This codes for CASSAGRSYEQYF.

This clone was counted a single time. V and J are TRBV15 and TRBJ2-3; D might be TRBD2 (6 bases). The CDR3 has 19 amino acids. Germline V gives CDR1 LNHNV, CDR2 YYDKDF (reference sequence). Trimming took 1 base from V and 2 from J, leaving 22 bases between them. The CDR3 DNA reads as TGTGCCACCAGCAGAGTTGCCTTATCCGGGACTTTCTACACAGATACGCAGTATTTT. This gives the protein CATSRVALSGTFYTDTQYF.

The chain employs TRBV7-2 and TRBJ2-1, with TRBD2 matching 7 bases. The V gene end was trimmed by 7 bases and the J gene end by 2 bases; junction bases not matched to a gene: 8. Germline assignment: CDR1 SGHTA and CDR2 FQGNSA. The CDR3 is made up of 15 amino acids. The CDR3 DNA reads TGTGCCAGCATCACCGGGAGCGGGGCCTACAATGAGCAGTTCTTC. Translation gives CASITGSGAYNEQFF.

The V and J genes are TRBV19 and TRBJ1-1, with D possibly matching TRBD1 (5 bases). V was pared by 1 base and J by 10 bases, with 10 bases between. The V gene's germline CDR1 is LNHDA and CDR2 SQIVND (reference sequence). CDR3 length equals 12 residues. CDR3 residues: CASSIAGFAAFF. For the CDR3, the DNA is TGTGCCAGTAGTATAGCAGGGTTTGCAGCTTTCTTT.

The CDR3 DNA follows: TGTGCCAGCAGTTTAACCGGGGGCAACGAGCAGTACTTC. Protein: CASSLTGGNEQYF. The genes are TRBV9 and TRBJ2-7; D tentatively fits TRBD1 or TRBD2 (6 bases each). V lost 5 bases, J lost 5 bases, and 14 bases lay in between. CDR3 length: 13 residues. Looked up from germline, CDR1 is SGDLS and CDR2 is YYNGEE.

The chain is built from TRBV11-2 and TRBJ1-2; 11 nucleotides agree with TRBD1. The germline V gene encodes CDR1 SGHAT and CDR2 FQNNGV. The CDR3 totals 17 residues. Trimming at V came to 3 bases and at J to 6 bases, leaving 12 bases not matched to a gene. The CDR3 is CASSFSEGQGARDGYTF. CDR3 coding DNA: TGTGCCAGCAGCTTCTCGGAAGGACAGGGGGCTCGGGATGGCTACACCTTC.

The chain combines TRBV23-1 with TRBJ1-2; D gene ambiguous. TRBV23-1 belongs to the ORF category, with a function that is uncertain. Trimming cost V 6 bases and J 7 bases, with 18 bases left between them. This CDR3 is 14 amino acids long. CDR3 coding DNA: TGCGCCAGCAGCCCTCCCGGCTTAATGCGTGGCTACACCTTC. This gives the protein CASSPPGLMRGYTF.

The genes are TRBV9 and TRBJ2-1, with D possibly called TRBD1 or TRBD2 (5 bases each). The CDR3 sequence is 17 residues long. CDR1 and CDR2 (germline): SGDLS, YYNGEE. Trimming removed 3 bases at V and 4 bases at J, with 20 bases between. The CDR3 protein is CASSDQTFGALYNEQFF. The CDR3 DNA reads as TGTGCCAGCAGCGATCAGACCTTCGGGGCCTTATACAATGAGCAGTTCTTC.

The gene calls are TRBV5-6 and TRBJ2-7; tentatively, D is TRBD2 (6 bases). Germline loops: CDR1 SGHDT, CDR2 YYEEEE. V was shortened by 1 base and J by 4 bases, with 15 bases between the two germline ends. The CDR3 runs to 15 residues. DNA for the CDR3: TGTGCCAGCAGCTTGCGGGGCGGGGTACGTTACGAGCAGTACGTC. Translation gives CASSLRGGVRYEQYV.

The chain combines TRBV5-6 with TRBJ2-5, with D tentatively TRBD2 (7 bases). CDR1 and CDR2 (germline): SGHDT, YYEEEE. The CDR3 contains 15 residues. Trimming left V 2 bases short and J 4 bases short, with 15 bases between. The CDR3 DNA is TGTGCCAGCAGCTTTTGGGGCGGGGGCCGAGAGACCCAGTACTTC. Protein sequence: CASSFWGGGRETQYF.

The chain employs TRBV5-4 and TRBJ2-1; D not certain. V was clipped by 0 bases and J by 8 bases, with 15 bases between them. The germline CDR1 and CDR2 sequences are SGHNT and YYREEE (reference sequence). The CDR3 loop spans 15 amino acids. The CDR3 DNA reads TGTGCCAGCAGCTTGGATGTCTCGGATAGGGATGAGCAGTTCTTC. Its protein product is CASSLDVSDRDEQFF.

The CDR3 protein is CASSPQSYEQYF. In DNA form, the CDR3 reads TGTGCCAGCAGCCCTCAGTCCTACGAGCAGTACTTC. The gene calls are TRBV12-3 or TRBV12-4 and TRBJ2-7; D is uncertain. CDR3 length equals 12 residues. The V end was cut by 6 bases, the J end by 1 base, with 7 bases between.

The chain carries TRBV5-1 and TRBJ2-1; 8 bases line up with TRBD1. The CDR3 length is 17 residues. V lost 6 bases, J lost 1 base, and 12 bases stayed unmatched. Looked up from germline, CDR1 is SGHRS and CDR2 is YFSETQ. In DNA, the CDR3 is TGCGCCAGCACCCGACAGGGGCTACAACCTTCCTACAATGAGCAGTTCTTC. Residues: CASTRQGLQPSYNEQFF.

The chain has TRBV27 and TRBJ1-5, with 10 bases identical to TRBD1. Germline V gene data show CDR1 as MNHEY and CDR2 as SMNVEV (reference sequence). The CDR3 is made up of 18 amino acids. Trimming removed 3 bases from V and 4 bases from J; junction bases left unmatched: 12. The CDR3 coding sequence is TGTGCCAGCAGTTTTCGATGGACAGGGGGGGGACGGAATCAGCCCCAGCATTTT. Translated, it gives CASSFRWTGGGRNQPQHF.

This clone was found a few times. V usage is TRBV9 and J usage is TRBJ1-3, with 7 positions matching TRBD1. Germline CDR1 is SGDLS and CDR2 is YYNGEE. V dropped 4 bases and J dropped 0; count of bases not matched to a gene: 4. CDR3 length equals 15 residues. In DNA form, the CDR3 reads TGTGCCAGCAGCTCGACAGGGACCTCTGGAAACACCATATATTTT. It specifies CASSSTGTSGNTIYF.